Below, 10 T cell receptor beta chains from the same sample are listed, as sequenced in a study of blood T cell repertoires in COVID-19. Profiled with immunoSEQ multiplex PCR; TCRdb holds only in-frame clones, not every one. This sample has 190,000 or so clones; 80% to 90% occur once, and the top ten carry less than 3.5%. Source material: peripheral blood. All receptors come from a man aged 45-65 years with active or convalescent COVID-19.

This sequence joins TRBV5-1 and TRBJ1-2, with a weak D call TRBD1 (5 bases). Germline V gene data show CDR1 as SGHRS and CDR2 as YFSETQ. The V end was cut by 1 base, the J end by 0 bases, with 7 bases between. The CDR3 loop spans 14 amino acids. CDR3 in amino acids: CASSLQGANYGYTF. CDR3 nucleotides: TGCGCCAGCAGCTTGCAGGGCGCTAACTATGGCTACACCTTC.

This chain links TRBV3-1 (or the pseudogene TRBV3-2) with TRBJ2-3; D unclear. The CDR3 has 15 residues. V was clipped by 4 bases and J by 3 bases, with 14 bases between them. Per the germline V gene, CDR1 is LGHDT and CDR2 is YNNKEL (reference sequence). The CDR3 is CASSRVLLATDTQYF. The CDR3 DNA reads TGTGCCAGCAGCCGCGTCCTTCTCGCGACAGATACGCAGTATTTT.

The V and J genes are TRBV12-3 or TRBV12-4 and TRBJ1-2; no definite D call. Deletions cut 4 bases from V and 2 bases from J, with 5 bases between. CDR3 size: 12 residues. Here the CDR3 DNA reads TGTGCCAGCAGTTGGGCGAACTATGGCTACACCTTC. It is translated as CASSWANYGYTF.

A single count supports this clone. This chain links TRBV27 with TRBJ2-7, with 7 bases matching TRBD1. This CDR3 has 13 amino acids. Germline CDR1 reads MNHEY; CDR2 reads SMNVEV (reference sequence). V was pared by 3 bases and J by 3 bases, with 2 bases of the junction left unmatched. CDR3 nucleotide sequence: TGTGCCAGCAGTTTCCCAGGGGGCTACGAGCAGTACTTC. It is translated as CASSFPGGYEQYF.

Only one count was recorded for this clone. The chain recombines TRBV7-2 with TRBJ2-5; TRBD1 matches 8 bases. CDR1 and CDR2 (germline): SGHTA, FQGNSA. The CDR3 spans 13 residues. Trimming took 4 bases from V and 4 from J; bases not matched to a gene: 2. The CDR3 loop reads CASSWTGIETQYF. CDR3 bases: TGTGCCAGCAGCTGGACAGGGATAGAGACCCAGTACTTC.

This clone was picked up a small number of times. The J gene is TRBJ2-1, the V gene TRBV18, with TRBD2 matching 10 bases. This CDR3 region has 16 residues. Germline V gene data show CDR1 as KGHSH and CDR2 as LQKENI. The J segment lost 9 bases and the V segment lost 3 bases, leaving 11 bases of the junction unmatched. Here the CDR3 reads CASSPPGLAGATEQFF. The CDR3 bases are TGTGCCAGCTCACCTCCAGGTCTAGCGGGAGCAACTGAGCAGTTCTTC.

The count of this clone is one. For the CDR3, the DNA is TGTGCCAGCAGCCAAACAGGGGGAGTTCAGCCCCAGCATTTT. Its protein product is CASSQTGGVQPQHF. The chain joins TRBV3-1 (or the pseudogene TRBV3-2) to TRBJ1-5; TRBD1 aligns across 8 bases. The CDR3 covers 14 residues. V shed 2 bases, J shed 6 bases, and the junction held 3 bases outside the gene matches. Germline CDR1 is LGHDT and CDR2 is YNNKEL (reference sequence).

V usage is TRBV2 and J usage is TRBJ2-7, with 11 positions matching TRBD2. CDR3 length equals 14 residues. V was clipped by 4 bases and J by 6 bases; unmatched bases: 5. Germline values: CDR1 SNHLY, CDR2 FYNNEI. DNA for the CDR3: TGTGCCAGCAGTGTACTAGCGGGAGTGGGCGAGCAGTACTTC. It specifies CASSVLAGVGEQYF.

V gene TRBV6-2 or TRBV6-3 combines with J gene TRBJ2-5; 8 nucleotides align to TRBD2. The V and J ends lost 2 bases and 7 bases, in that order; junction bases with no gene match: 9. This CDR3 comprises 15 residues. Germline CDR1 is MNHEY and CDR2 is SVGEGT. This CDR3 is CASSYLTSGGRTQYF. CDR3 bases: TGTGCCAGCAGTTACCTAACTAGCGGAGGGCGGACCCAGTACTTC.

The rearrangement links TRBV6-6 to TRBJ1-1; 7 nucleotides line up with TRBD1. J was trimmed by 2 bases and V by 7 bases; bases with no gene match: 7. The germline CDR1 and CDR2 sequences are MNHNY and SVGAGI (reference sequence). The CDR3 has 14 amino acids. The CDR3 loop is CASIPTGSNTEAFF. CDR3 bases: TGTGCCAGCATTCCGACAGGGTCAAACACTGAAGCTTTCTTT.